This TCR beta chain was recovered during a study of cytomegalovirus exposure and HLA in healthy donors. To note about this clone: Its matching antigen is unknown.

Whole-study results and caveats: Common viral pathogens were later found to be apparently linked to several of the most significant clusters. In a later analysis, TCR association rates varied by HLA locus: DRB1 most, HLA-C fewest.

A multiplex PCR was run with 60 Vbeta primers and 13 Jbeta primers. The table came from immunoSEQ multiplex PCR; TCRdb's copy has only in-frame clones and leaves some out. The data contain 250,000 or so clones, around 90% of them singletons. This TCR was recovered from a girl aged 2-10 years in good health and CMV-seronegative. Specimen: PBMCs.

The CDR3 DNA follows: TGTGCCAGCAGCCAGGGACAGGGCAATGAGCAGTTCTTC. As protein: CASSQGQGNEQFF. This chain links TRBV5-4 with TRBJ2-1; 9 nucleotides align to TRBD1. CDR3 length: 13 residues. After removal of 4 bases from V and 6 bases from J, the junction contained 2 bases not matched to a gene. Germline CDR1 SGHNT, CDR2 YYREEE (reference sequence).